This is a list of T cell receptor beta chains from one sample in a study of CD8 T cells in Susac syndrome. TCRdb re-called the immunoSEQ multiplex PCR reads through MiXCR, storing one row per CDR3 protein. Of over 100,000 distinct CDR3 sequences in the sample, under 95% were seen once. Source material: CD8+ T cells from PBMCs. The receptor source for this set is a human donor in good health. The CDR3 runs from the conserved cysteine through the conserved F or W. Each record gives: D gene, V gene, clone size, J gene, CDR3 protein, CDR3 DNA. A D gene is named only where the DNA matches it firmly. Clone size is not always given. Where it is, it says once, few, many or a class for expanded clones.

>TRBD2|TRBV23-1|.|TRBJ2-2
CASSQPGGSGSPGELFF
TGCGCCAGCAGTCAGCCTGGGGGTAGCGGGAGCCCCGGGGAGCTGTTTTTT
>TRBD1|TRBV7-2|.|TRBJ2-2
CASSLEGQGARELFF
TGTGCCAGCAGCTTAGAGGGACAGGGGGCGCGGGAGCTGTTTTTT
>.|TRBV12-3/TRBV12-4|.|TRBJ1-2
CASSVGGPNYGYTF
TGTGCCAGCAGCGTTGGGGGGCCTAACTATGGCTACACCTTC
>TRBD1|TRBV7-2|.|TRBJ1-2
CASSLEGQGNGYTF
TGTGCCAGCAGCTTAGAAGGACAGGGGAATGGCTACACCTTC
>.|TRBV20-1|.|TRBJ1-5
CSARDRNSNQPQHF
TGCAGTGCTAGAGATAGAAATAGCAATCAGCCCCAGCATTTT
>.|TRBV7-2|.|TRBJ1-6
CASRMEPGGDSPLHF
TGTGCCAGCAGGATGGAACCTGGGGGGGATTCACCCCTCCACTTT
>.|TRBV11-2|.|TRBJ2-2
CASSPSIIGGTGELFF
TGTGCCAGCAGCCCATCAATCATCGGGGGCACCGGGGAGCTGTTTTTT
>.|TRBV5-1|once|TRBJ1-2
CASSLDGQYGYTF
TGCGCCAGCAGCTTGGATGGTCAGTATGGCTACACCTTC
>.|TRBV7-9|.|TRBJ2-7
CASSFGAASYEQYF
TGTGCCAGCAGCTTCGGAGCGGCCTCCTACGAGCAGTACTTC
>TRBD1|TRBV6-5|.|TRBJ2-3
CASSFQRQGATDTQYF
TGTGCCAGCAGTTTCCAAAGACAGGGGGCCACAGATACGCAGTATTTT
>.|TRBV7-3|.|TRBJ2-3
CASSPSTASTDTQYF
TGTGCCAGCAGCCCATCGACGGCCAGCACAGATACGCAGTATTTT
>TRBD2|TRBV2|.|TRBJ2-1
CASSRVAGNEQFF
TGTGCCAGCAGTAGGGTAGCGGGAAATGAGCAGTTCTTC
>.|TRBV5-1|few|TRBJ2-7
CASSTSGEQYF
TGCGCCAGCAGCACAAGCGGCGAGCAGTACTTC
>TRBD1|TRBV29-1|.|TRBJ2-7
CSVDLGGHEQYF
TGCAGCGTGGACTTAGGGGGCCACGAGCAGTACTTC
>.|TRBV28|.|TRBJ1-1
CASRDGNTEAFF
TGTGCCAGCAGAGATGGGAACACTGAAGCTTTCTTT